Shown below are 31 T cell receptor beta chains from a single sample sequenced in a study of blood T cell repertoires in COVID-19. TCRdb's table, derived via immunoSEQ multiplex PCR, lists solely in-frame clones and lacks some. Seen here are about 60,000 clones, around 80% observed once, and the top ten hold under 8%. Source material: peripheral blood. These receptors came from a human donor in a cohort sampled during active COVID-19.

V is TRBV5-4 and J is TRBJ2-7; 8 nucleotides agree with TRBD1. This CDR3 is 14 amino acids long. Germline trimming cut 4 bases from V and 4 bases from J; bases unmatched to any gene: 7. CDR1 is SGHNT, CDR2 YYREEE, per germline (reference sequence). Written as DNA, the CDR3 is TGTGCCAGCAGCCGGGGACAGGTCGATTACGAGCAGTACTTC. Translation: CASSRGQVDYEQYF.

A single count supports this clone. The DNA for the CDR3 is TGCGCCAGCAGCCAAACCGGGAGGTCCGGGGAGCTGTTTTTT. It is translated as CASSQTGRSGELFF. The rearrangement joins TRBV4-1 to TRBJ2-2, with 7 bases aligning to TRBD2. The germline V gene encodes CDR1 MGHRA and CDR2 YSYEKL. J lost 6 bases, V lost 2 bases, and 3 bases had no gene match. The CDR3 length is 14 residues.

The chain carries TRBV7-2 and TRBJ1-6; no clear D gene. Germline lookup yields CDR1 SGHTA and CDR2 FQGNSA. This CDR3 has 15 amino acids. V gave up 3 bases and J gave up 9 bases, with 15 bases separating them. This CDR3 reads CASSFEGLGGSPLHF. The DNA of the CDR3 is TGTGCCAGCAGCTTCGAGGGCTTGGGAGGTTCACCCCTCCACTTT.

The chain carries TRBV4-1 and TRBJ2-5, with D maybe TRBD2 (7 bases). Germline CDR1 is MGHRA and CDR2 is YSYEKL. The germline V and J ends were trimmed by 0 bases and 4 bases, with 9 bases remaining between them. The CDR3 is 14 residues long. CDR3 in DNA: TGCGCCAGCAGCCAAGATAGGGGGGGAGAGACCCAGTACTTC. As protein: CASSQDRGGETQYF.

This chain links TRBV7-3 with TRBJ2-1, with D possibly being TRBD2 (6 bases). The germline gives CDR1 SGHTA, CDR2 FQGTGA. Trimming left V 0 bases short and J 4 bases short, with 10 bases between. The CDR3 has 15 amino acids. The CDR3 sequence: CASSLTPGTYNEQFF. The CDR3 region has the DNA TGTGCCAGCAGCTTAACCCCCGGGACTTACAATGAGCAGTTCTTC.

The CDR3 reads CASRATGKGGDTQYF. As DNA, the CDR3 is TGTGCCAGCAGAGCTACAGGGAAAGGGGGAGATACGCAGTATTTT. This chain links TRBV6-4 with TRBJ2-3, with TRBD1 as a possible D gene (6 bases). CDR3 length equals 15 residues. V was shortened by 6 bases and J by 5 bases, with 18 bases between the two germline ends. Germline CDR1 is MRHNA and CDR2 is SNTAGT.

This chain links TRBV6-5 with TRBJ1-2; D is unresolved. V was shortened by 5 bases and J by 4 bases, with 8 bases between the two germline ends. CDR1 and CDR2 (germline): MNHEY, SVGAGI. CDR3 length: 12 residues. CDR3 DNA sequence: TGTGCCAGCAGTCCCAGTGGCTATGGCTACACCTTC. Protein product: CASSPSGYGYTF.

V usage is TRBV11-2 and J usage is TRBJ2-1, with 14 bases lining up with TRBD2. CDR3 length: 17 residues. CDR1 and CDR2 from the germline V gene are SGHAT and FQNNGV. Trimming at V came to 5 bases and at J to 4 bases, leaving 7 bases not matched to a gene. CDR3 loop: CASSLRTSGRPYNEQFF. The CDR3 DNA sequence: TGTGCCAGCAGCCTACGGACTAGCGGGAGGCCATACAATGAGCAGTTCTTC.

The chain joins TRBV6-5 to TRBJ2-2, with 7 nucleotides matching TRBD2. The V segment lost 0 bases and the J segment 2 bases; nucleotides outside the gene matches: 3. This CDR3 is 16 amino acids long. The V gene's germline CDR1 is MNHEY and CDR2 SVGAGI. CDR3 bases: TGTGCCAGCAGTTACTCGGGGGGGGGAAACACCGGGGAGCTGTTTTTT. Amino acid sequence: CASSYSGGGNTGELFF.

The genes are TRBV4-2 and TRBJ2-5; 7 bases are shared with TRBD2. The CDR3 sequence is 15 residues long. Germline V gives CDR1 LGHNA, CDR2 YNFKEQ. J gave up 2 bases and V 1 base, and 4 bases lay outside the gene matches. This chain's CDR3 is CASSQGPGLQETQYF. The CDR3, as DNA: TGTGCCAGCAGCCAAGGACCGGGACTACAAGAGACCCAGTACTTC.

Only a few counts were recorded for this clone. V and J are TRBV11-2 and TRBJ1-2; possibly TRBD1 for D (6 bases). Between the trimmed V and J ends, which lost 8 bases and 2 bases, there was a span of 9 bases. The CDR3 has 12 residues. CDR1 and CDR2 (germline): SGHAT, FQNNGV. This CDR3 reads CASGQFNYGYTF. DNA of the CDR3: TGTGCCAGCGGACAGTTCAACTATGGCTACACCTTC.

The chain recombines TRBV15 with TRBJ2-4; 9 bases align to TRBD2. V lost 1 base and J lost 0; bases outside the gene matches: 4. The CDR3 runs 17 residues. Germline CDR1 is LNHNV and CDR2 is YYDKDF (reference sequence). CDR3 sequence: CATSRASGTKAKNIQYF. The CDR3 nucleotides read TGTGCCACCAGCAGAGCTAGCGGGACCAAAGCCAAAAACATTCAGTACTTC. Variable domain in full (rest from reference TRBV15 and TRBJ2-4): DAMVIQNPRYQVTQFGKPVTLSCSQTLNHNVMYWYQQKSSQAPKLLFHYYDKDFNNEADTPDNFQSRRPNTSFCFLDIRSPGLGDTAMYLCATSRASGTKAKNIQYFGAGTRLSVL.

The V and J genes are TRBV4-2 and TRBJ2-1, with a tentative D call TRBD2 (6 bases). From germline, CDR1 is LGHNA and CDR2 YNFKEQ. There are 15 residues in the CDR3. The V gene lost 5 bases and the J gene lost 8 bases, with 19 bases spanning the gap. The CDR3: CASSEGKTSRDEQFF. CDR3 bases: TGTGCCAGCAGCGAAGGGAAGACTAGTCGGGATGAGCAGTTCTTC.

The V call is TRBV10-3, the J call TRBJ1-5; 7 bases line up with TRBD1. Germline CDR1 is ENHRY and CDR2 is SYGVKD. V was clipped by 6 bases and J by 0 bases; unmatched bases: 2. The CDR3 is 14 amino acids. The CDR3: CAIRGTDSNQPQHF. The CDR3 DNA sequence: TGTGCCATCAGGGGGACAGATAGCAATCAGCCCCAGCATTTT.

J is TRBJ1-5 and V is TRBV23-1; a possible D gene is TRBD1 (5 bases). Being an ORF, TRBV23-1 has a function that is uncertain. The CDR3 runs 15 residues. V was pared by 4 bases and J by 3 bases, with 13 bases between. CDR3 nucleotide sequence: TGCGCCAGCAGTCCAACGGGACTGAACAATCAGCCCCAGCATTTT. Its protein is CASSPTGLNNQPQHF.

Concerning this clone itself: At one of its ends the junction is not consistent with the germline gene, which may arise from a read error. This chain connects TRBV10-3 to TRBJ2-1; 9 bases map to TRBD2. The germline V gene encodes CDR1 ENHRY and CDR2 SYGVKD. The CDR3 runs 13 residues. The CDR3 spells CAINEREDDEQFF. The CDR3 nucleotides are TGTGCCATCAATGAGCGGGAGGATGATGAGCAGTTCTTC.

This clone appeared a single time. The chain recombines TRBV5-4 with TRBJ1-2, with D perhaps matching TRBD1 (6 bases). With 0 bases removed from V and 8 bases from J, the gap between germline ends came to 11 bases. Germline V gene lookup returns CDR1 SGHNT and CDR2 YYREEE (reference sequence). The CDR3 is 13 amino acids. The chain's CDR3 is CASSLEGTIGYTF. CDR3 nucleotide sequence: TGTGCCAGCAGCTTGGAAGGGACAATCGGCTACACCTTC.

J is TRBJ1-1 and V is TRBV5-8; 8 bases line up with TRBD1. The germline V gene encodes CDR1 SGHTS and CDR2 YDEGEE. This CDR3 spans 14 amino acids. J was trimmed by 1 base and V by 3 bases; bases with no gene match: 2. In DNA, the CDR3 is TGTGCCAGCAGCTGGGGGACAGGGAACACTGAAGCTTTCTTT. As protein: CASSWGTGNTEAFF.

This clone was observed once. The V call is TRBV6-1, the J call TRBJ1-5; TRBD1 aligns across 7 bases. The CDR3 has 16 residues. With 2 bases clipped from V and 6 bases from J, the junction kept 10 bases outside the gene matches. CDR1 MNHNS and CDR2 SASEGT come from the germline V gene. The CDR3, as DNA: TGTGCCAGCAGTGAACACGGAGGGGGCGCAGGTCAGCCCCAGCATTTT. It encodes CASSEHGGGAGQPQHF.

The rearrangement uses TRBV7-9 and TRBJ1-2; TRBD1 matches at 8 bases. The CDR3 runs 12 residues. The germline V gene has CDR1 SEHNR and CDR2 FQNEAQ (reference sequence). After removal of 6 bases from V and 7 bases from J, the junction contained 4 bases not matched to a gene. The CDR3 here is CASRDREGGYTF. The CDR3 nucleotides read TGTGCCAGCAGGGACAGGGAGGGTGGCTACACCTTC.

CDR3 sequence: CASFETSPTSSYNEQFF. The CDR3 DNA is TGTGCCAGCTTTGAGACTAGCCCAACGAGCTCCTACAATGAGCAGTTCTTC. The rearrangement links TRBV28 to TRBJ2-1; TRBD2 agrees at 7 bases. The J segment lost 0 bases and the V segment lost 8 bases, leaving 13 bases of the junction unmatched. There are 17 residues in the CDR3. In germline, CDR1 is MDHEN, CDR2 SYDVKM.

V usage is TRBV10-3 and J usage is TRBJ2-7, with TRBD2 identical over 7 bases. Unmatched junction bases numbered 14, after V lost 3 bases and J lost 3 bases. The length of the CDR3 is 17 residues. The V gene's germline CDR1 is ENHRY and CDR2 SYGVKD. CDR3 coding DNA: TGTGCCATCAGTGAAGCCCCCCCGGGGGGAACCTTCTACGAGCAGTACTTC. It encodes CAISEAPPGGTFYEQYF.

V gene TRBV19 combines with J gene TRBJ1-5, with D perhaps TRBD1 (5 bases). This CDR3 has 16 amino acids. V lost 6 bases to trimming and J lost 3 bases, with 18 bases between them. From germline, CDR1 is LNHDA and CDR2 SQIVND (reference sequence). CDR3: CASRNRRVWDNQPQHF. The CDR3 DNA is TGTGCCAGTAGAAACCGCAGGGTGTGGGACAATCAGCCCCAGCATTTT.

The chain links TRBV9 to TRBJ2-2; 10 bases align to TRBD1. Germline CDR1 and CDR2: SGDLS and YYNGEE. J lost 4 bases, V lost 6 bases, and 6 bases had no gene match. The CDR3 extends over 15 amino acids. The CDR3 reads CASNRDRGATGELFF. Here the CDR3 DNA reads TGTGCCAGCAACCGGGACAGGGGCGCCACCGGGGAGCTGTTTTTT.

The gene calls are TRBV19 and TRBJ2-5, with D maybe TRBD1 (6 bases). Trimming removed 3 bases at V and 1 base at J, with 9 bases between. The CDR3 totals 14 residues. Germline values: CDR1 LNHDA, CDR2 SQIVND (reference sequence). The CDR3 nucleotides read TGTGCCAGTAGTATGGGACACCTCCAAGAGACCCAGTACTTC. Protein sequence: CASSMGHLQETQYF.

This clone was found a few times. J is TRBJ1-1 and V is TRBV19; possibly TRBD1 for D (6 bases). The CDR3 is made up of 13 amino acids. In germline, CDR1 is LNHDA, CDR2 SQIVND (reference sequence). Trimming took off 7 bases at V and 4 bases at J, with 13 bases between the two ends. The chain's CDR3 is CASKVQGSTEAFF. The CDR3, as DNA: TGTGCCAGTAAGGTACAGGGAAGCACTGAAGCTTTCTTT.

The chain carries TRBV19 and TRBJ1-1; the D gene is possibly TRBD1 (6 bases). Germline V gives CDR1 LNHDA, CDR2 SQIVND (reference sequence). The V and J ends lost 9 bases and 5 bases respectively, with 16 bases between them. The CDR3 is made up of 13 amino acids. The CDR3 DNA reads TGTGCCAGCTACGAGGGGGGGCGGACTGAAGCTTTCTTT. This gives the protein CASYEGGRTEAFF.

The chain combines TRBV6-6 with TRBJ2-1, with 10 bases aligning to TRBD2. Germline values: CDR1 MNHNY, CDR2 SVGAGI (reference sequence). CDR3 length: 16 residues. V shed 4 bases, J shed 5 bases, and the junction held 8 bases outside the gene matches. Here the CDR3 DNA reads TGTGCCAGCAGTTTATCCAGCGGGGGGGCCCACAATGAGCAGTTCTTC. This codes for CASSLSSGGAHNEQFF.

V gene TRBV19 combines with J gene TRBJ1-3; a possible D gene is TRBD1 (6 bases). This CDR3 spans 13 amino acids. Per the germline V gene, CDR1 is LNHDA and CDR2 is SQIVND (reference sequence). Trimming removed 7 bases at V and 2 bases at J, with 9 bases between. The CDR3 bases are TGTGCCAGTATAGGGGGTGCTGGAAACACCATATATTTT. As protein: CASIGGAGNTIYF.

In its sample, this clone was seen once. V gene TRBV29-1 combines with J gene TRBJ2-1; 7 bases match TRBD2. Germline loops: CDR1 SQVTM, CDR2 ANQGSEA. The CDR3 consists of 12 residues. The V and J ends lost 4 bases and 8 bases, in that order; junction bases with no gene match: 5. The CDR3 coding sequence is TGCAGCGTTGCGGAGCGGGGTCATGAGCAGTTCTTC. It yields the protein CSVAERGHEQFF.

The rearrangement joins TRBV19 to TRBJ2-1; 12 nucleotides line up with TRBD2. The V gene end was trimmed by 3 bases and the J gene end by 4 bases; junction bases not matched to a gene: 19. This CDR3 region has 21 residues. Germline lookup yields CDR1 LNHDA and CDR2 SQIVND (reference sequence). In nucleotides, the CDR3 is TGTGCCAGTAGTATCAAAGGAATAGTGGCTAGCGGGAGGGATTTTTACAATGAGCAGTTCTTC. Its translation: CASSIKGIVASGRDFYNEQFF.